Listed below are T cell receptor beta chains from one sample, sequenced in a study of cytomegalovirus exposure and HLA in healthy donors. Measured with immunoSEQ multiplex PCR; TCRdb has only the in-frame clones, and not every one. The sample records roughly 140,000 clones, about 75% being singletons. Sequenced sample: PBMCs. All receptors derive from a man aged 18 to 30 in good health and CMV-seronegative. The CDR3 runs from the conserved cysteine through the conserved F or W. D genes are given only for firm matches. Some rows have no size entry. The others give once, few or many, or a class for an expanded clone.

d_gene	j_gene	v_gene	len	abundance	CDR3nt	CDR3aa
TRBD1	TRBJ2-4	TRBV7-9	15	few	TGTGCCAGCAGCCGGACAGGGGGCGGGAAAAACATTCAGTACTTC	CASSRTGGGKNIQYF
TRBD1	TRBJ2-1	TRBV5-1	15	.	TGCGCCAGCAGCTTGTTACAGGGGGCGTTAAATGAGCAGTTCTTC	CASSLLQGALNEQFF
TRBD1	TRBJ1-4	TRBV28	15	.	TGTGCCAGCAGTTTCGCCGGGACAGGCAATGAAAAACTGTTTTTT	CASSFAGTGNEKLFF
TRBD1	TRBJ1-5	TRBV2	14	.	TGTGCCAGCAGTGATTGGCAGGGGGATCAGCCCCAGCATTTT	CASSDWQGDQPQHF
.	TRBJ2-7	TRBV30	12	.	TGTGCCTGGAGTGTACCAGGATACGAGCAGTACTTC	CAWSVPGYEQYF
.	TRBJ2-3	TRBV28	14	.	TGTGCCAGCAGGTACGGAGGCACCACAGATACGCAGTATTTT	CASRYGGTTDTQYF
TRBD1	TRBJ2-3	TRBV9	16	.	TGTGCCAGCAGCCTTCCGACAGGGTATGGGGCAGATACGCAGTATTTT	CASSLPTGYGADTQYF
.	TRBJ1-2	TRBV5-1	12	.	TGCGCCAGCAGCCCGACAGGATATGGCTACACCTTC	CASSPTGYGYTF
.	TRBJ1-2	TRBV6-1	14	.	TGTGCCAGCAGATACGGACTCTCGGAAGGGGGCTACACCTTC	CASRYGLSEGGYTF
TRBD1	TRBJ2-2	TRBV11-2	14	.	TGTGCCAGCAGCTTACGGACAGGGGCCGGGGAGCTGTTTTTT	CASSLRTGAGELFF
.	TRBJ1-2	TRBV11-3	13	.	TGTGCCAGCACTGGGGGCGGTCACTATGGCTACACCTTC	CASTGGGHYGYTF
.	TRBJ2-7	TRBV5-6	16	.	TGTGCCAGCAGCTCCCCTCAGGAGGTCTTCTCCTACGAGCAGTACTTC	CASSSPQEVFSYEQYF
.	TRBJ1-2	TRBV5-4	13	.	TGTGCCAGCAGACCTACGGGGGGTAATGGCTACACCTTC	CASRPTGGNGYTF
TRBD1	TRBJ2-7	TRBV5-1	14	.	TGCGCCAGCAGTGTGGGGACAGGGGGCTACGAGCAGTACTTC	CASSVGTGGYEQYF
.	TRBJ2-7	TRBV14	12	few	TGTGCCAGCAGCCAATGGGAGTACGAGCAGTACTTC	CASSQWEYEQYF